The next 22 T cell receptor beta chains were all read from a single sample in a study of shared clonotypes between healthy human individuals. The data were produced by immunoSEQ multiplex PCR, yet TCRdb's version contains in-frame clones alone and is incomplete. The profile covers some 200,000 clones, with 65% to 70% appearing a single time and about 10% taken by the ten largest. What was sequenced was memory CD4+ T cells sorted from blood. The subset here: CD45RA-negative fraction. These receptors were collected from a man aged 25-45 years in good health.

A remark on this clone: This same CDR3 is encoded by further DNA sequences in the sample. The genes are TRBV5-4 and TRBJ2-2; 7 positions agree with TRBD1. V was pared by 0 bases and J by 1 base, with 0 bases of the junction left unmatched. Germline CDR1 reads SGHNT; CDR2 reads YYREEE (reference sequence). CDR3 size: 15 residues. This CDR3 reads CASSLGQGNTGELFF. The CDR3 region has the DNA TGTGCCAGCAGCTTGGGACAGGGGAACACCGGGGAGCTGTTTTTT.

This clone was observed at least ten times. The rearrangement joins TRBV15 to TRBJ2-2; a weak D match, TRBD1 (5 bases). This CDR3 spans 14 amino acids. Germline CDR1 and CDR2: LNHNV and YYDKDF (reference sequence). V dropped 3 bases and J dropped 7 bases, with 12 bases sitting between them. CDR3 sequence (DNA): TGTGCCACCAGCAGCAGGGTGTCCGGCGGGGAGCTGTTTTTT. Translating gives CATSSRVSGGELFF.

Here the CDR3 DNA reads TGTGCCAGCAGGATACAGGGGGCTACAGATACGCAGTATTTT. Its protein is CASRIQGATDTQYF. V and J are TRBV6-1 and TRBJ2-3; 9 nucleotides align to TRBD1. V lost 6 bases to trimming and J lost 3 bases; unmatched junction nucleotides: 4. Germline V gene lookup returns CDR1 MNHNS and CDR2 SASEGT. The CDR3 is 14 amino acids.

This clone was seen more than once but under ten times. This sequence joins TRBV5-1 and TRBJ2-5; D might be TRBD2 (5 bases). The germline V and J ends were trimmed by 2 bases and 5 bases, with 13 bases remaining between them. This CDR3 has 14 residues. CDR1 SGHRS and CDR2 YFSETQ come from the germline V gene. CDR3 bases: TGCGCCAGCAGCTTCGAGGGATTGAGGGAGACCCAGTACTTC. The encoded protein is CASSFEGLRETQYF.

This clone came up a few times. Other DNA sequences from this sample encode an identical CDR3 as well. V usage is TRBV9 and J usage is TRBJ2-5; maybe TRBD2 (6 bases). The V gene's germline CDR1 is SGDLS and CDR2 YYNGEE. V gave up 1 base and J gave up 5 bases, with 9 bases separating them. The CDR3 is 13 amino acids. Here the CDR3 DNA reads TGTGCCAGCAGCGTACGACTAGGGGAGACCCAGTACTTC. It specifies CASSVRLGETQYF.

The rearrangement uses TRBV18 and TRBJ2-1, with a possible D match to TRBD2 (6 bases). Germline lookup yields CDR1 KGHSH and CDR2 LQKENI. The V gene lost 2 bases and the J gene lost 7 bases, with 18 bases spanning the gap. The CDR3 totals 16 residues. The CDR3 sequence: CASSPTTSYLGNEQFF. The CDR3 DNA follows: TGTGCCAGCTCACCAACTACTAGCTACTTGGGGAATGAGCAGTTCTTC.

Worth noting for this clone: Sequence at one end of the junction differs from germline and may be a read error. DNA for the CDR3: TGTGCCAGCAGTGAAACAGGGGGGCAAGTCTTC. Protein sequence: CASSETGGQVF. The chain couples TRBV2 to TRBJ2-1; 8 nucleotides align to TRBD1. CDR1 is SNHLY, CDR2 FYNNEI, per germline. CDR3 length: 11 amino acids.

The chain combines TRBV25-1 with TRBJ2-7; 7 bases fit TRBD1. The CDR3 loop spans 13 amino acids. Unmatched junction bases numbered 8, after V lost 10 bases and J lost 2 bases. Germline V CDR1 and CDR2: MGHDK, SYGVNS. CDR3 sequence: CATGGQEAYEQYF. The CDR3 bases are TGTGCCACCGGCGGACAGGAGGCCTACGAGCAGTACTTC.

V and J are TRBV6-1 and TRBJ2-7; weak D call: TRBD2 (5 bases). This CDR3 is 15 amino acids long. CDR1 is MNHNS, CDR2 SASEGT, per germline. Trimming cost V 6 bases and J 2 bases, with 17 bases left between them. The CDR3 DNA sequence: TGTGCCAGCAGACGCGGAGGTGGCAGCACCTACGAGCAGTACTTC. This gives the protein CASRRGGGSTYEQYF.

This chain connects TRBV6-5 to TRBJ2-7; no clear D gene. CDR3 length equals 13 residues. V was clipped by 4 bases and J by 3 bases, with 10 bases between them. CDR1 and CDR2 from the germline V gene are MNHEY and SVGAGI. The CDR3 protein is CASSLGDGYEQYF. CDR3 bases: TGTGCCAGCAGTTTAGGTGACGGCTACGAGCAGTACTTC.

This chain joins TRBV27 and TRBJ2-7, with 10 positions matching TRBD1. The germline V gene encodes CDR1 MNHEY and CDR2 SMNVEV (reference sequence). V dropped 3 bases and J dropped 5; count of bases not matched to a gene: 13. The CDR3 runs 17 residues. The CDR3 is CASSFEAPGQGIDEQYF. The CDR3 DNA follows: TGTGCCAGCAGTTTTGAAGCCCCGGGACAGGGGATCGACGAGCAGTACTTC.

This clone was seen a few times. The chain carries TRBV25-1 and TRBJ2-2; D is undetermined. Germline CDR1 and CDR2: MGHDK and SYGVNS. This CDR3 spans 12 amino acids. Trimming stripped 2 bases from V and 5 bases from J, with 3 bases between. The CDR3 nucleotides read TGTGCCAGCAGTGAAGAAACCGGGGAGCTGTTTTTT. Translation: CASSEETGELFF.

The V call is TRBV28, the J call TRBJ1-2; 10 nucleotides line up with TRBD1. This CDR3 is 14 amino acids long. The germline V gene has CDR1 MDHEN and CDR2 SYDVKM. Trimming took 4 bases from V and 5 from J; bases not matched to a gene: 4. The CDR3 is CASSSWTGGYGYTF. The DNA of the CDR3 is TGTGCCAGCAGTTCTTGGACAGGGGGGTATGGCTACACCTTC.

The chain is built from TRBV28 and TRBJ1-1; 7 nucleotides agree with TRBD1. This CDR3 comprises 13 residues. J gave up 5 bases and V 7 bases, and 7 bases lay outside the gene matches. Looked up from germline, CDR1 is MDHEN and CDR2 is SYDVKM. For the CDR3, the DNA is TGTGCCAGCAATACCCAGGGGGGAACTGAAGCTTTCTTT. Its protein product is CASNTQGGTEAFF.

The V gene is TRBV5-1, the J gene TRBJ2-2, with 8 bases identical to TRBD1. The V gene's germline CDR1 is SGHRS and CDR2 YFSETQ. CDR3 size: 15 residues. Trimming at V came to 0 bases and at J to 4 bases, leaving 2 bases not matched to a gene. CDR3 nucleotides: TGCGCCAGCAGCTTGGGGCAGGGGGCCACCGGGGAGCTGTTTTTT. Translating gives CASSLGQGATGELFF.

V gene TRBV7-4 combines with J gene TRBJ2-3, with D tentatively TRBD2 (5 bases). V gave up 7 bases and J gave up 2 bases, with 16 bases separating them. Germline lookup yields CDR1 SGHVT and CDR2 SQSDAQ. The CDR3 length is 15 residues. The CDR3 coding sequence is TGTGCCAGCACCCAAGCCGCGGACTTCACAGATACGCAGTATTTT. Amino acids: CASTQAADFTDTQYF.

The chain joins TRBV7-8 to TRBJ2-1; 10 bases align to TRBD2. Per germline, CDR1 SGHVS and CDR2 FQNEAQ. V was pared by 0 bases and J by 6 bases, with 14 bases of the junction left unmatched. This CDR3 is built from 19 residues. This CDR3 reads CASSLAVLPGLARSNEQFF. The CDR3 DNA sequence: TGTGCCAGCAGCTTAGCCGTACTCCCGGGACTAGCGAGATCCAATGAGCAGTTCTTC.

J is TRBJ1-1 and V is TRBV11-2, with a possible D match to TRBD1 (5 bases). V lost 6 bases, J lost 5 bases, and 16 bases lay in between. The CDR3 is 14 residues long. The germline V gene has CDR1 SGHAT and CDR2 FQNNGV. The CDR3 bases are TGTGCCAGCAGTTTGACAGCTCTCGGGACTGAAGCTTTCTTT. It codes for CASSLTALGTEAFF.

The gene calls are TRBV19 and TRBJ1-1; D gene uncertain. Trimming left V 2 bases short and J 0 bases short, with 7 bases between. This CDR3 has 14 residues. Germline CDR1 is LNHDA and CDR2 is SQIVND (reference sequence). The CDR3 coding sequence is TGTGCCAGTAGTATAAGTTGGATGAACACTGAAGCTTTCTTT. This codes for CASSISWMNTEAFF. The whole variable domain, remainder taken from reference TRBV19 and TRBJ1-1, is DGGITQSPKYLFRKEGQNVTLSCEQNLNHDAMYWYRQDPGQGLRLIYYSQIVNDFQKGDIAEGYSVSREKKESFPLTVTSAQKNPTAFYLCASSISWMNTEAFFGQGTRLTVV.

V gene TRBV5-4 combines with J gene TRBJ1-1, with 8 nucleotides matching TRBD1. V shed 4 bases, J shed 0 bases, and the junction held 2 bases outside the gene matches. Germline values: CDR1 SGHNT, CDR2 YYREEE (reference sequence). This CDR3 is 14 amino acids long. The CDR3 region has the DNA TGTGCCAGCAGCCCGGGACAGGTGAACACTGAAGCTTTCTTT. This codes for CASSPGQVNTEAFF.

This clone showed up just a few times. The J gene is TRBJ2-7, the V gene TRBV7-9, with TRBD1 as a possible D gene (6 bases). V lost 5 bases to trimming and J lost 6 bases, with 14 bases between them. This CDR3 region has 13 residues. CDR1 and CDR2 from the germline V gene are SEHNR and FQNEAQ (reference sequence). CDR3 sequence reads: CASSKNRVGEQYF. Here the CDR3 DNA reads TGTGCCAGCAGCAAAAACAGGGTCGGCGAGCAGTACTTC.

This clone was detected only a few times. The genes are TRBV5-1 and TRBJ1-1; D remains unclear. This CDR3 is built from 15 residues. V was trimmed by 0 bases and J by 1 base, leaving 10 bases between them. Per the germline V gene, CDR1 is SGHRS and CDR2 is YFSETQ. CDR3 region: CASSLAQGPNTEAFF. The DNA for the CDR3 is TGCGCCAGCAGCTTGGCTCAAGGTCCGAACACTGAAGCTTTCTTT.